The 10 T cell receptor beta chains in this list originate from one sample, sequenced in a study of early T cells in non-severe SARS-CoV-2 infection. TCRdb re-called the 5' RACE reads through MiXCR, storing one row per CDR3 protein. Among fewer than 70,000 distinct CDR3 sequences listed, around 12% were seen once. Sequencing input: whole blood. The receptors were gathered from an adult who was a healthcare worker with PCR-confirmed SARS-CoV-2 infection or an uninfected control (not recorded which).

This clonotype has ten or more counts. This chain uses TRBV7-6 with TRBJ2-5; D ambiguous. Germline CDR1 reads SGHVS; CDR2 reads FNYEAQ. CDR3 length equals 11 residues. Trimming stripped 5 bases from V and 3 bases from J, with 4 bases between. The CDR3, as DNA: TGTGCCAGCAGCAACAAAGAGACCCAGTACTTC. Translating it yields CASSNKETQYF. Full variable domain (remainder filled in from reference TRBV7-6 and TRBJ2-5): GAGVSQSPRYKVTKRGQDVALRCDPISGHVSLYWYRQALGQGPEFLTYFNYEAQQDKSGLPNDRFSAERPEGSISTLTIQRTEQRDSAMYRCASSNKETQYFGPGTRLLVL.

The table lists this clonotype with many counts. This chain uses TRBV20-1 with TRBJ1-2, with D perhaps matching TRBD1 (5 bases). CDR1 is DFQATT, CDR2 SNEGSKA, per germline (reference sequence). The CDR3 covers 12 residues. The V gene lost 6 bases and the J gene lost 5 bases, with 13 bases spanning the gap. The CDR3 DNA follows: TGCAGTGCCGCAGACAGAGCTTATGGCTACACCTTC. It encodes CSAADRAYGYTF.

This clonotype was seen only a few times. V is TRBV7-9 and J is TRBJ1-1; no clear D gene. This CDR3 is 15 amino acids long. Trimming removed 5 bases from V and 5 bases from J, with 18 bases in between. Looked up from germline, CDR1 is SEHNR and CDR2 is FQNEAQ (reference sequence). The CDR3 DNA is TGTGCCAGCAGCCGAGATCGGGGAATAGGGACTGAAGCTTTCTTT. This translates into CASSRDRGIGTEAFF.

This clonotype was recorded many times. V gene TRBV20-1 combines with J gene TRBJ1-1, with a weak D call TRBD1 (5 bases). CDR3 length: 14 amino acids. The V end lost 3 bases, the J end lost 6 bases, and 17 bases lay between the germline ends. The germline CDR1 and CDR2 sequences are DFQATT and SNEGSKA (reference sequence). CDR3 coding DNA: TGCAGTGCTAGTGCCGGCACCCGCAGGGCTGAAGCTTTCTTT. This codes for CSASAGTRRAEAFF.

The chain's CDR3 is CATSDPRRGIDTQYF. The CDR3 DNA sequence: TGTGCCACCAGTGATCCCCGGAGGGGCATCGATACGCAGTATTTT. The chain links TRBV24-1 to TRBJ2-3; weak D call: TRBD2 (6 bases). Germline loops: CDR1 KGHDR, CDR2 SFDVKD. The V end lost 3 bases, the J end lost 6 bases, and 15 bases lay between the germline ends. The CDR3 contains 15 residues.

This clonotype was counted many times. The rearrangement joins TRBV7-6 to TRBJ2-3, with 7 nucleotides matching TRBD2. With 5 bases clipped from V and 3 bases from J, the junction kept 8 bases outside the gene matches. CDR1 and CDR2 from the germline V gene are SGHVS and FNYEAQ. The CDR3 sequence is 15 residues long. CDR3 sequence (DNA): TGTGCCAGCAGCCTCACGGCGGGGGTAACAGATACGCAGTATTTT. It is translated as CASSLTAGVTDTQYF.

This clonotype showed up many times. V and J are TRBV5-1 and TRBJ1-3; D is unclear. The CDR3 extends over 16 amino acids. Trimming shortened V by 0 bases and J by 0 bases, and 10 bases separated the two germline ends. Germline assignment: CDR1 SGHRS and CDR2 YFSETQ. CDR3 in DNA: TGCGCCAGCAGCTTGGATGCCACCTACTCTGGAAACACCATATATTTT. This translates into CASSLDATYSGNTIYF.

This clonotype was seen repeatedly, ten times or more. The CDR3 region has the DNA TGCGCCAGCAGTGCGGGGATCAATCAGCCCCAGCATTTT. Amino acid sequence: CASSAGINQPQHF. V usage is TRBV10-2 and J usage is TRBJ1-5; D gene unclear. V was trimmed by 4 bases and J by 3 bases, leaving 7 bases between them. The CDR3 extends over 13 amino acids. Germline V lookup: CDR1 WSHSY, CDR2 SAAADI.

This clonotype was counted a few times. The rearrangement joins TRBV11-2 to TRBJ2-7; D uncertain. Trimming removed 4 bases from V and 2 bases from J, with 6 bases in between. The CDR3 loop spans 12 amino acids. CDR1 and CDR2 from the germline V gene are SGHAT and FQNNGV. In nucleotides, the CDR3 is TGTGCCAGCAGCTCTTTGGCCTACGAGCAGTACTTC. Amino acid sequence: CASSSLAYEQYF.

CDR3 DNA sequence: TGTGCCAGCAGCCCCTCTCCCGGGCCCTACGAGCAGTACTTC. This sequence encodes CASSPSPGPYEQYF. The V call is TRBV3-1, the J call TRBJ2-7; no reliable D call. The V end was cut by 4 bases, the J end by 2 bases, with 12 bases between. This CDR3 comprises 14 residues. Germline V gene data show CDR1 as LGHDT and CDR2 as YNNKEL (reference sequence).